These T cell receptor beta chains were read from a single sample in a study of CD8+ T cells in alopecia areata. The data were produced by immunoSEQ multiplex PCR, yet TCRdb's version contains in-frame clones alone and is incomplete. The sample lists around 160,000 clones, 80% to 90% occurring once. Material: CD8+ T cells sorted from blood, obtained at week 0. These receptors originate from a human donor with alopecia areata. The CDR3 runs from the conserved cysteine through the conserved F or W. The D gene is left open where the match is weak. Not every row has a clone size; where given, it reads once, few, many or a size class.

d_gene | j_gene | v_gene | abundance | CDR3nt | CDR3aa
- | TRBJ2-6 | TRBV19 | - | TGTGCCAGTAGTAGTGAGATATACGATCTCTCTGGGGCCAACGTCCTGACTTTC | CASSSEIYDLSGANVLTF
- | TRBJ1-1 | TRBV5-4 | - | TGTGCCAGCAGCTTGGCGCCCGAGGCTGAAGCTTTCTTT | CASSLAPEAEAFF
- | TRBJ2-3 | TRBV9 | - | TGTGCCAGCAGCGTCGGACAGCCCACAGATACGCAGTATTTT | CASSVGQPTDTQYF
- | TRBJ2-3 | TRBV2 | - | TGTGCCAGCAGTGCTGGGGATACGCAGTATTTT | CASSAGDTQYF
TRBD2 | TRBJ2-2 | TRBV7-3 | - | TGTGCCAGCCCTACTAGCGGGAGGGCAGGGACCGGGGAGCTGTTTTTT | CASPTSGRAGTGELFF
- | TRBJ2-7 | TRBV29-1 | - | TGCAGCGTTGAAGATCTTGGCCTCGAGCAGTACTTC | CSVEDLGLEQYF
- | TRBJ2-7 | TRBV7-9 | - | TGTGCCAGCAGCTTAGCGCAAGGCAGTGAAGCCTCCTACGAGCAGTACTTC | CASSLAQGSEASYEQYF
- | TRBJ2-3 | TRBV6-5 | - | TGTGCCAGCAGTGACCTTAGCACAGATACGCAGTATTTT | CASSDLSTDTQYF
- | TRBJ1-1 | TRBV13 | - | TGTGCCAGCAGCTTAGACTTTTCGCAGAACACTGAAGCTTTCTTT | CASSLDFSQNTEAFF
- | TRBJ2-7 | TRBV7-6 | - | TGTGCCAGCAGCTTAGGACAGGTTGGAGGCTACGAGCAGTACTTC | CASSLGQVGGYEQYF
TRBD1 | TRBJ2-1 | TRBV7-9 | - | TGTGCCAGCAGCTTAGCAGGGGGCAACTACAATGAGCAGTTCTTC | CASSLAGGNYNEQFF
- | TRBJ2-7 | TRBV5-1 | - | TGCGCCAGTGGACTGCTGGGCTACGAGCAGTACTTC | CASGLLGYEQYF
TRBD1 | TRBJ2-1 | TRBV29-1 | - | TGCAGCTATAGAGGGACAGGGGGAAATGAGCAGTTCTTC | CSYRGTGGNEQFF
- | TRBJ2-1 | TRBV29-1 | - | TGCAGCGTTGAAGCGCGAGATGAGCAGTTCTTC | CSVEARDEQFF
TRBD2 | TRBJ2-7 | TRBV5-1 | - | TGCGCCAGCAGCTTGGAGTTGTTAGCGGGGGACGGCGAGCAGTACTTC | CASSLELLAGDGEQYF
TRBD2 | TRBJ2-7 | TRBV7-9 | once | TGTGCCAGCAGCTTCCATCGGCTAGCGGAGTTCTACGAGCAGTACTTC | CASSFHRLAEFYEQYF
- | TRBJ2-3 | TRBV6-6 | - | TGTGCCAGCAGTCGGACTGACACAGATACGCAGTATTTT | CASSRTDTDTQYF
- | TRBJ1-1 | TRBV19 | - | TGTGCCAGTATGGGCCCCGTCTGCACTGAAGCTTTCTTT | CASMGPVCTEAFF
- | TRBJ2-4 | TRBV27 | - | TGTGCCAGCAGCCCAAGCAACGGGAACAACATTCAGTACTTC | CASSPSNGNNIQYF
- | TRBJ2-5 | TRBV7-6 | - | TGTGCCAGCAGTCCAGGGTGGGCCCTACAAGAGACCCAGTACTTC | CASSPGWALQETQYF
TRBD1 | TRBJ2-3 | TRBV7-9 | - | TGTGCCAGCAGCTCCCATCCGGGACAGGGCACAGATACGCAGTATTTT | CASSSHPGQGTDTQYF
- | TRBJ2-1 | TRBV5-1 | - | TGCGCCAGCAGCTGGGAGCAATACAATGAGCAGTTCTTC | CASSWEQYNEQFF
- | TRBJ2-7 | TRBV19 | once | TGTGCCAGTAGTTGGGCCATATCTTACGAGCAGTACTTC | CASSWAISYEQYF
- | TRBJ2-7 | TRBV27 | once | TGTGCCAGCAGTTTAAGTGGGACGAACTCCTACGAGCAGTACTTC | CASSLSGTNSYEQYF
- | TRBJ1-1 | TRBV19 | once | TGTGCCAGTAGTATATGGGCCTCTTTTGGGAACACTGAAGCTTTCTTT | CASSIWASFGNTEAFF
TRBD2 | TRBJ2-7 | TRBV11-2 | - | TGTGCCAGCAGCTTAGGGGTAGCGGGGACCTCCTACGAGCAGTACTTC | CASSLGVAGTSYEQYF
- | TRBJ2-7 | TRBV2 | - | TGTGCCAGCAGTGATCCCCGTGGAGGCTACGAGCAGTACTTC | CASSDPRGGYEQYF
- | TRBJ2-7 | TRBV4-1 | once | TGCGCCAGCAGCCAAGATCAGGTGGAGCAGTACTTC | CASSQDQVEQYF
- | TRBJ2-3 | TRBV4-1 | - | TGCGCCAGCAGCCAATCGGAGGGCCGAGTCACAGATACGCAGTATTTT | CASSQSEGRVTDTQYF
- | TRBJ2-7 | TRBV25-1 | - | TGTGCCAGCAGTCCTCACCGGAGCTACGAGCAGTACTTC | CASSPHRSYEQYF
TRBD2 | TRBJ2-3 | TRBV10-3 | - | TGTGCCATCGCGGCTAGCGGGGGGTACCTCACAGATACGCAGTATTTT | CAIAASGGYLTDTQYF
TRBD1 | TRBJ1-2 | TRBV30 | - | TGTGCCTGGATCCTAGGGACAGGGAATAACTATGGCTACACCTTC | CAWILGTGNNYGYTF
TRBD2 | TRBJ2-1 | TRBV27 | - | TGTGCCAGCAGTTCGGAGCGGGGGTATGGCAATGAGCAGTTCTTC | CASSSERGYGNEQFF
TRBD1 | TRBJ2-7 | TRBV7-8 | - | TGTGCCAGCAGCCCACCGGGGACAGGGGGGAGCGAGCAGTACTTC | CASSPPGTGGSEQYF
TRBD2 | TRBJ2-3 | TRBV7-9 | - | TGTGCCAGCAGCTCCTCAGCGGGGGGGCCCACAGATACGCAGTATTTT | CASSSSAGGPTDTQYF
- | TRBJ2-3 | TRBV29-1 | - | TGCAGCGTTGATTCGGTGGCGGAGACAGATACGCAGTATTTT | CSVDSVAETDTQYF
- | TRBJ1-5 | TRBV6-1 | - | TGTGCCAGCAGTAGGACAGATAGCAATCAGCCCCAGCATTTT | CASSRTDSNQPQHF
- | TRBJ2-3 | TRBV7-9 | - | TGTGCCAGCAGCCCCCACGGGGGCCCAGATACGCAGTATTTT | CASSPHGGPDTQYF
TRBD1 | TRBJ1-1 | TRBV27 | - | TGTGCCAGCAGTTACAGGGGGCTGAGGGACACTGAAGCTTTCTTT | CASSYRGLRDTEAFF
- | TRBJ2-7 | TRBV30 | - | TGTGCCTGGAGCCTCGAGTGGGGGTTCTACGAGCAGTACTTC | CAWSLEWGFYEQYF
- | TRBJ2-1 | TRBV4-1 | - | TGCGCCAGCAGCCAGGGTAATGAGCAGTTCTTC | CASSQGNEQFF
TRBD1 | TRBJ2-1 | TRBV29-1 | - | TGCAGCGGATGGGACAGGGAACTGGCGGGGAGCTCCTACAATGAGCAGTTCTTC | CSGWDRELAGSSYNEQFF
TRBD2 | TRBJ2-7 | TRBV6-1 | - | TGTGCCAGCAGTGAAGATGCTAGCGGCTACTCCTACGAGCAGTACTTC | CASSEDASGYSYEQYF
- | TRBJ2-1 | TRBV10-2 | - | TGCGCCAGCAGTGATCCCAATCCTGAGCAGTTCTTC | CASSDPNPEQFF
- | TRBJ2-7 | TRBV5-4 | once | TGTGCCAGCAGCAACCCACCCAAGACACCCTCCTACGAGCAGTACTTC | CASSNPPKTPSYEQYF
TRBD2 | TRBJ2-1 | TRBV7-2 | - | TGTGCCAGCAGCTTAGTAGTCTTCGGAGGGACTAGCGGCAATGAGCAGTTCTTC | CASSLVVFGGTSGNEQFF
- | TRBJ2-1 | TRBV19 | - | TGTGCCAGTAGTATATTCTCGTCATGGGATGGAATTGGAAATGAGCAGTTCTTC | CASSIFSSWDGIGNEQFF
- | TRBJ2-2 | TRBV29-1 | - | TGCAGCGTTGAGATGGCGGCTGAGGGAAGTAACGGGGAGCTGTTTTTT | CSVEMAAEGSNGELFF
TRBD1 | TRBJ2-7 | TRBV4-1 | - | TGCGCCAGCAGCCCCGGGGGACAGGGTACCTACGAGCAGTACTTC | CASSPGGQGTYEQYF
- | TRBJ2-1 | TRBV2 | - | TGTGCCAGCAGGAGGACTTGGGAGCAGTTCTTC | CASRRTWEQFF
TRBD2 | TRBJ2-3 | TRBV7-8 | - | TGTGCCAGCAGCTTCCCACTAGCGGGAGGGCGTGGGACAGATACGCAGTATTTT | CASSFPLAGGRGTDTQYF
- | TRBJ1-2 | TRBV29-1 | - | TGCAGCTCAGCAGAGACTAACTATGGCTACACCTTC | CSSAETNYGYTF
TRBD1 | TRBJ1-2 | TRBV2 | - | TGTGCCAGCAGTGGGTATGCAGGGGGCCTTAACTATGGCTACACCTTC | CASSGYAGGLNYGYTF
- | TRBJ2-7 | TRBV29-1 | - | TGCAGCGTTGAAGGAGACTCCTACGAGCAGTACTTC | CSVEGDSYEQYF
- | TRBJ2-7 | TRBV5-4 | - | TGTGCCAGCAGCCCCGGGACTCAAAGCTCCTACGAGCAGTACTTC | CASSPGTQSSYEQYF
TRBD2 | TRBJ2-1 | TRBV10-2 | - | TGCGCCAGCAGTGGTAACGCGGGGGGGCACAATGAGCAGTTCTTC | CASSGNAGGHNEQFF
TRBD2 | TRBJ2-7 | TRBV6-6 | - | TGTGCCAGCAGCTCAGGGACTAGACACTACGAGCAGTACTTC | CASSSGTRHYEQYF
- | TRBJ2-3 | TRBV7-9 | - | TGTGCCAGCAGCTTAAATTCGGACAGCTCCCAAAACACAGATACGCAGTATTTT | CASSLNSDSSQNTDTQYF